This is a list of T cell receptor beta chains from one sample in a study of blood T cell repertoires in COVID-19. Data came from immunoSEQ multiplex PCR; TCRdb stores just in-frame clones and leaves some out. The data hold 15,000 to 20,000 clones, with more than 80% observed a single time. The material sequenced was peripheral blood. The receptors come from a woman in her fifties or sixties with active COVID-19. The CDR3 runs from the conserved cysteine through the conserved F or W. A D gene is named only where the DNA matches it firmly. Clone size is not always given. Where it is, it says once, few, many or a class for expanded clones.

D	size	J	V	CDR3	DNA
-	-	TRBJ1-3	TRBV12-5	CATTLGGGSGNTIYF	TGTGCTACCACCCTGGGGGGAGGATCTGGAAACACCATATATTTT
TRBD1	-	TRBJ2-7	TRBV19	CASSIGQGAANEQYF	TGTGCCAGTAGTATAGGACAGGGGGCTGCCAACGAGCAGTACTTC
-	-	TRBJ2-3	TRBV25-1	CASSRGDTQYF	TGTGCCAGCAGTAGGGGAGATACGCAGTATTTT
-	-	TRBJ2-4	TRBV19	CASRKTEGENIQYF	TGTGCCAGCCGGAAGACAGAGGGGGAAAACATTCAGTACTTC
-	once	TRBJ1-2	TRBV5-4	CASSPDSTNYGYTF	TGTGCCAGCAGCCCGGACAGCACTAACTATGGCTACACCTTC
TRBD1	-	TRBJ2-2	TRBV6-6	CASQGAQTLRGELFF	TGTGCCAGCCAGGGGGCGCAGACTCTTCGCGGGGAGCTGTTTTTT
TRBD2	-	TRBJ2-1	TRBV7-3	CASSLSATSGRNEQFF	TGTGCCAGCAGCTTATCGGCGACTAGCGGGAGAAATGAGCAGTTCTTC
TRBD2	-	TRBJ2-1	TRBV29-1	CSETSLSSGEQFF	TGCAGCGAGACTAGCCTCTCGTCAGGAGAGCAGTTCTTC
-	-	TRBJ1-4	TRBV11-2	CASSPRGLSVANNEKLFF	TGTGCCAGCAGCCCCCGGGGACTGTCGGTGGCGAATAATGAAAAACTGTTTTTT
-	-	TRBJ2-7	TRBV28	CASSIVPESSYEQYF	TGTGCCAGCAGTATAGTACCCGAATCCTCCTACGAGCAGTACTTC
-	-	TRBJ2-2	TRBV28	CASPGNTGELFF	TGTGCCAGCCCGGGGAACACCGGGGAGCTGTTTTTT
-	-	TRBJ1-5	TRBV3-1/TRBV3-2	CASSPNRGSQPQHF	TGTGCCAGCAGCCCGAATAGGGGTAGTCAGCCCCAGCATTTT
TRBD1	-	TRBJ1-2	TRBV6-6	CASSSLEDRGHYGYTF	TGTGCCAGCAGTTCTCTAGAGGACAGGGGGCACTATGGCTACACCTTC
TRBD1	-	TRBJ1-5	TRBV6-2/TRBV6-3	CASSWGTGRGNQPQHF	TGTGCCAGCAGTTGGGGGACAGGGCGAGGCAATCAGCCCCAGCATTTT
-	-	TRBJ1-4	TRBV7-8	CASSLLQGNNEKLFF	TGTGCCAGCAGCTTACTCCAGGGGAATAATGAAAAACTGTTTTTT
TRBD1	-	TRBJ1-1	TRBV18	CASSSGTAGYTEAFF	TGTGCCAGCTCATCAGGGACAGCTGGATACACTGAAGCTTTCTTT
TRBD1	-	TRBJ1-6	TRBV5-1	CASSVGQGYSPLHF	TGCGCCAGCAGCGTGGGACAGGGTTATTCACCCCTCCACTTT
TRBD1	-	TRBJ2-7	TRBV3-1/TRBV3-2	CASSQELRTGRYEQYF	TGTGCCAGCAGCCAAGAGTTACGGACAGGGCGCTACGAGCAGTACTTC
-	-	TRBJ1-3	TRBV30	CAWSKGDSGNTIYF	TGTGCCTGGAGTAAAGGGGACTCTGGAAACACCATATATTTT
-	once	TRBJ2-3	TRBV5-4	CASSVGSFTDTQYF	TGTGCCAGCAGCGTCGGGTCGTTCACAGATACGCAGTATTTT
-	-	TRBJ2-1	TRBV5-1	CASSPLRGDYNEQFF	TGCGCCAGCAGCCCCCTAAGGGGCGACTACAATGAGCAGTTCTTC
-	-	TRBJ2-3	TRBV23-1	CASSQGQSTDTQYF	TGCGCCAGCAGCCAAGGACAGAGCACAGATACGCAGTATTTT
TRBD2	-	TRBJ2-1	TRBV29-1	CSAGTSGNYNEQFF	TGCAGCGCGGGGACTAGCGGCAACTACAATGAGCAGTTCTTC
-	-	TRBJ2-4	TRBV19	CASTPRQTLAKNIQYF	TGTGCCAGTACCCCCAGACAGACCTTAGCCAAAAACATTCAGTACTTC
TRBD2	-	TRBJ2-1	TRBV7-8	CASSLALMGLAGAYNEQFF	TGTGCCAGCAGCTTAGCGCTAATGGGACTAGCGGGGGCTTACAATGAGCAGTTCTTC
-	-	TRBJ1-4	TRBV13	CASSLGTAVNEKLFF	TGTGCCAGCAGCTTAGGGACAGCCGTTAATGAAAAACTGTTTTTT
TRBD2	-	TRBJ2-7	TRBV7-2	CASSFLGGSYEQYF	TGTGCCAGCAGCTTCCTGGGAGGGTCCTACGAGCAGTACTTC
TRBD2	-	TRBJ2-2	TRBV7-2	CASSLGGGTGELFF	TGTGCCAGCAGCTTAGGCGGGGGTACCGGGGAGCTGTTTTTT
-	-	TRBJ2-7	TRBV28	CASSLPGGSYEQYF	TGTGCCAGCAGTTTACCCGGAGGATCCTACGAGCAGTACTTC
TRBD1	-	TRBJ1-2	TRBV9	CASSANRGNYGYTF	TGTGCCAGCAGCGCCAACAGGGGTAACTATGGCTACACCTTC
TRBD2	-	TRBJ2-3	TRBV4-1	CASSQGLAPDTQYF	TGCGCCAGCAGCCAGGGACTAGCTCCAGATACGCAGTATTTT
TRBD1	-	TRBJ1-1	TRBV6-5	CASSTSTGIEAFF	TGTGCCAGCAGTACATCGACAGGGATTGAAGCTTTCTTT
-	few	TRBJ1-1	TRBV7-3	CASSLTRGNTEAFF	TGTGCCAGCAGCTTAACCAGGGGGAACACTGAAGCTTTCTTT